What follows describes a single T cell receptor beta chain. Its antigen is undetermined. This specimen belongs to a study of response to subunit inactivated influenza vaccine. Whole-study results and caveats: After each seasonal influenza vaccination, few new T cells are recruited, the authors suggested.

TCRdb used MiXCR to reprocess the RT-PCR reads, holding one entry per CDR3 protein. The table shows fewer than 600,000 distinct CDR3 sequences, with approximately 6.9% occurring only once. Sample: PBMCs from blood, taken around 2 years after vaccination. This receptor was obtained from a man aged 50 to 69 who received an inactivated influenza vaccine.

CDR3 sequence: CASSNNEGDEQYF. The CDR3 DNA follows: TGTGCCAGCTCGAACAACGAGGGGGACGAGCAGTACTTC. V usage is TRBV18 and J usage is TRBJ2-7; D is perhaps TRBD1 (6 bases). V was trimmed by 6 bases and J by 5 bases, leaving 14 bases between them. Germline CDR1 reads KGHSH; CDR2 reads LQKENI. The CDR3 runs 13 residues.